This TCR beta chain was captured in a study of early T cells in non-severe SARS-CoV-2 infection. Whole-study context: RNA in bulk from unsorted whole blood was sequenced, and chains were unpaired.

The TCR library protocol attached unique molecular identifiers to the individual cDNA molecules. One entry per CDR3 protein, called by TCRdb with MiXCR from the 5' RACE reads. The profile shows around 52,000 distinct CDR3 sequences, around 13% of them singletons. This clonotype was observed a few times. Germline V gene sequence: CDR1 MNHEY, CDR2 SVGAGI. The trim removed 7 bases at V and 3 bases at J, leaving 14 bases unmatched. The CDR3 is 18 amino acids. The sequencing input was whole blood. The source of this sequence is an adult who was a healthcare worker with PCR-confirmed SARS-CoV-2 infection or an uninfected control (not recorded which). The rearrangement joins TRBV6-5 to TRBJ2-2; 10 bases fit TRBD2. CDR3 nucleotides: TGTGCCAGCACCCCGAATGCACTACTAGCGGGATACACCGGGGAGCTGTTTTTT. Protein product: CASTPNALLAGYTGELFF.